This record looks at one T cell receptor (beta chain) sequence and its context. Its antigen is still unknown. The data are from a study of monozygotic twins with cystic fibrosis. Study-level information: With about 15 PCR cycles, barcoded libraries came from approximately 2.7 micrograms of fragmented DNA. Study-level findings and limits: Monozygotic CF twin pairs shared significantly more nucleotide-identical clonotypes than unrelated CF individuals did. Co-twins had the most similar V usage for 13 of 16 pairs, J for 8. The repertoire was suggested to be naive-dominated, clonality median about 0.01.

Using immunoSEQ multiplex PCR, the repertoire was profiled, and TCRdb retains in-frame clones only, with some absent. The sample contains over 30,000 clones, approximately 67% of which appear only once. This CDR3 comprises 19 residues. V trimming: 0 bases; J trimming: 6 bases; junction bases outside the gene matches: 16. CDR1 and CDR2 (germline): LGHNA, YSLEER. The chain joins TRBV4-3 to TRBJ1-4; 7 bases match TRBD1. This sequence originates from a girl aged 5-17 years with cystic fibrosis. What was sequenced was blood. In nucleotides, the CDR3 is TGCGCCAGCAGCCAAGAGAGCCTGGAGCAAGGGGGCTGGGATGAAAAACTGTTTTTT. Protein: CASSQESLEQGGWDEKLFF.